Listed below are T cell receptor beta chains from one sample, sequenced in a study of regulatory dendritic cells for organ transplantation. Their recognized antigens are unknown. Sequenced by immunoSEQ multiplex PCR; TCRdb stores in-frame clones only, minus some. The sample lists 5,400 or so clones, approximately 74% seen once, with roughly 19% in the top ten. The sequencing input was memory CD8+ T cells from blood cultured with regulatory dendritic cells. The receptors stem from a human donor in good health. The CDR3 runs from the conserved cysteine through the conserved F or W. Fields, in order: V gene, J gene, clone size, D gene, CDR3 DNA, CDR3 protein. A D gene is named only where the DNA matches it firmly. The size field is filled for only some rows; it gives once, few, many or a size class.

>TRBV27|TRBJ2-7|.|TRBD1
TGTGCCACCTCCCTCAATATGGGACAGAACTACGAGCAGTACTTC
CATSLNMGQNYEQYF
>TRBV6-1|TRBJ2-3|few|.
TGTGCCAGCAGTGAAGAACAGGGAGGAGATACGCAGTATTTT
CASSEEQGGDTQYF
>TRBV7-9|TRBJ2-1|.|.
TGTGCCAGCAGCTTCAGCAATGAGCAGTTCTTC
CASSFSNEQFF
>TRBV2|TRBJ2-1|.|TRBD2
TGTGCCAGCAGTGAATGGGGAGCGGGAGGGGGTTATGGACAGTTCTTC
CASSEWGAGGGYGQFF
>TRBV1|TRBJ2-7|medium-sized|.
TGCACCAGCAGCCACCCCCGGGACAGGGGATGGGAGCAGTACTTC
CTSSHPRDRGWEQYF
>TRBV27|TRBJ2-3|.|TRBD1
TGTGCCAGCAGTTGGGGGACAGGGGGCAAAGATACGCAGTATTTT
CASSWGTGGKDTQYF
>TRBV7-9|TRBJ1-1|once|.
TGTGCCAGCAGCTTAGGTCAGGGTTTGAGCACTGAAGCTTTCTTT
CASSLGQGLSTEAFF
>TRBV4-2|TRBJ2-6|.|.
TGTGCCAGCAGCCAAGACCCCCTCTCTGGGGCCAACGTCCTGACTTTC
CASSQDPLSGANVLTF
>TRBV10-3|TRBJ1-2|.|TRBD1
TGTGCCATCAGTGAGCTCTGGGACAGGGTGGACTTCTATGGCTACACCTTC
CAISELWDRVDFYGYTF
>TRBV6-4|TRBJ2-1|medium-sized|.
TGTGCCAGCAGTGGGGTGGCGGAGAACAATGAGCAGTTCTTC
CASSGVAENNEQFF
>TRBV28|TRBJ2-1|.|TRBD2
TGTGCCAGCAACGAGCGGGAGGTCTACAATGAGCAGTTCTTC
CASNEREVYNEQFF
>TRBV5-6|TRBJ2-5|.|.
TGTGCCAGCAGCTTCAACGGGGTGTGGGAGACCCAGTACTTC
CASSFNGVWETQYF
>TRBV4-3|TRBJ1-6|.|TRBD1
TGCGCCAGCAGCCCTGGATGGACAGGGAAACACTATAATCATAATTCACCCCTCCACTTT
CASSPGWTGKHYNHNSPLHF
>TRBV6-7|TRBJ2-7|.|TRBD2
TGTGCCAGCAGTTACGTCGCGGGAGGTCACGAGCAGTACTTC
CASSYVAGGHEQYF
>TRBV9|TRBJ2-3|.|.
TGTGCCAGCAGCCCTCACGACGGTGGTGGGGGGCCAGATACGCAGTATTTT
CASSPHDGGGGPDTQYF
>TRBV4-1|TRBJ1-3|.|TRBD1
TGCGCCAGCAGCCAACCGGGACAGGGTGGCGAAAGCTCTGGAAACACCATATATTTT
CASSQPGQGGESSGNTIYF
>TRBV6-6|TRBJ2-1|.|.
TGTGCCAGCGGGGCGGCGGATATTAATGAGCAGTTCTTC
CASGAADINEQFF
>TRBV7-8|TRBJ2-5|.|.
TGTGCCACTCAACCCCCCCCCGGAGAGACCCAGTACTTC
CATQPPPGETQYF
>TRBV7-2|TRBJ2-3|.|.
TGTGCCAGCAGCCCCCGTTTATGGGGGGATACGCAGTATTTT
CASSPRLWGDTQYF
>TRBV14|TRBJ2-1|.|TRBD2
TGTGCCAGCAGCCAAGCAACTAGCGGGATTCGCAATGAGCAGTTCTTC
CASSQATSGIRNEQFF
>TRBV12-5|TRBJ1-3|.|TRBD1
TGTGCTAGTGGTCCGCACGGGACAGGAATTTTGCAATCTGTAAACACCATATATTTT
CASGPHGTGILQSVNTIYF
>TRBV4-3|TRBJ2-6|.|.
TGCGCCAGCAGCCAAGACGGAGGGGGTGGGGCCAACGTCCTGACTTTC
CASSQDGGGGANVLTF
>TRBV30|TRBJ1-3|medium-sized|.
TGTGCCTGGAGACAGGGAAACACCATATATTTT
CAWRQGNTIYF
>TRBV9|TRBJ2-7|.|.
TGTGCCAGCAGCGTAACCGGGAACCGGGGGGAGCAGTACTTC
CASSVTGNRGEQYF
>TRBV4-1|TRBJ2-1|.|.
TGCGCCAGTGCTGCCCGCGGGGAGATATACAATGAGCAGTTCTTC
CASAARGEIYNEQFF
>TRBV25-1|TRBJ2-2|few|.
TGTGCCAGCAGTGAATATGGGGACACCGGGGAGCTGTTTTTT
CASSEYGDTGELFF
>TRBV19|TRBJ2-5|once|.
TGTGCCAGTAGTACCGGCCGGGGGCGAGAGACCCAGTACTTC
CASSTGRGRETQYF
>TRBV11-2|TRBJ2-1|.|TRBD2
TGTGCCAGCAGCCCGGGACTAGCGGGATACAATGAGCAGTTCTTC
CASSPGLAGYNEQFF
>TRBV19|TRBJ1-2|once|.
TGTGCCAGAAACAGCCTTAAAGGACGGAGCTATGGCTACACCTTC
CARNSLKGRSYGYTF
>TRBV4-3|TRBJ1-2|.|.
TGCGCCAGCAGCCAAGTAGGTGAGGAGTCCTATGGCTACACCTTC
CASSQVGEESYGYTF
>TRBV6-4|TRBJ2-5|.|.
TGTGCCAGCAGTGAAGGGGTTAGTGGTCCAGAGACCCAGTACTTC
CASSEGVSGPETQYF
>TRBV9|TRBJ1-6|.|.
TGTGCCAGCAGCGCCCATCATCCTGAGGATTCACCCCTCCACTTT
CASSAHHPEDSPLHF
>TRBV7-9|TRBJ2-3|.|.
TGTGCCAGCAGCTTAGCCCCCTGGGGGCCAGATACGCAGTATTTT
CASSLAPWGPDTQYF
>TRBV7-9|TRBJ2-7|.|.
TGTGCCAGCGAGGGCCTATCCTTTGAGCAGTACTTC
CASEGLSFEQYF
>TRBV19|TRBJ2-7|.|.
TGTGCCAGTAGTTCACGCGACGGATCCTACGAGCAGTACTTC
CASSSRDGSYEQYF